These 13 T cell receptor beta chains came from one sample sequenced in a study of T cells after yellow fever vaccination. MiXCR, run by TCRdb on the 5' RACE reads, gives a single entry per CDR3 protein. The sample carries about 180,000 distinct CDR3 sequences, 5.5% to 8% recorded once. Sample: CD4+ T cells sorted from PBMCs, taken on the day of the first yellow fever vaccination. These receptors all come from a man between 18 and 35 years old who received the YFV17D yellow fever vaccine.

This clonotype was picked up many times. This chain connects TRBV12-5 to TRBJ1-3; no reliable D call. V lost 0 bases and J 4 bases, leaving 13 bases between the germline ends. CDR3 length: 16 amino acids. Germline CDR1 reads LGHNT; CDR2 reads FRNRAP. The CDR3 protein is CASGLVLGVIGNTIYF. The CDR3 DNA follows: TGTGCTAGTGGTTTGGTACTAGGAGTAATAGGAAACACCATATATTTT.

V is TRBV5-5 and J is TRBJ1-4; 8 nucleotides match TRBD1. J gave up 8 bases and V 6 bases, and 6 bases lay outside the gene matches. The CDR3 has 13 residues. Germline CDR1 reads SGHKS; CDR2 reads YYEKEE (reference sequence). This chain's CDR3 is CASTRTGNEKLFF. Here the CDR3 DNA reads TGTGCCAGCACCAGGACAGGGAACGAAAAACTGTTTTTT.

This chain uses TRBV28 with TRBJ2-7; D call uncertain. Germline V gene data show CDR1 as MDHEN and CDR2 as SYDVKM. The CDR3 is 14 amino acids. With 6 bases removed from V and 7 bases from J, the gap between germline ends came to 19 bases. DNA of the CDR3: TGTGCCAGCAGCTGGGCAGGTACAAGAAAAGAGCAGTACGTC. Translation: CASSWAGTRKEQYV.

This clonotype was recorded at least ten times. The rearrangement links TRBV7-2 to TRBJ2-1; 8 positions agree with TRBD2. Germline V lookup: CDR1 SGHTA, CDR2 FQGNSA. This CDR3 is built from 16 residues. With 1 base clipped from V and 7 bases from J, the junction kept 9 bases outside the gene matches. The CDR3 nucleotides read TGTGCCAGCAGCTTAGTCTCGAGGGCGGGGGGTAATGAGCAGTTCTTC. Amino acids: CASSLVSRAGGNEQFF.

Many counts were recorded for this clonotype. In DNA form, the CDR3 reads TGTGCCAGCAGCCTCGTTGGGGGGACAGGGGGCACTGAAGCTTTCTTT. Amino acids: CASSLVGGTGGTEAFF. The chain uses TRBV3-1 and TRBJ1-1, with 11 bases matching TRBD1. The V and J ends lost 4 bases and 4 bases, in that order; junction bases with no gene match: 8. The CDR3 sequence is 16 residues long. Germline V gene sequence: CDR1 LGHDT, CDR2 YNNKEL (reference sequence). Using reference TRBV3-1 and TRBJ1-1 for the parts outside the CDR3, the full variable domain is DTAVSQTPKYLVTQMGNDKSIKCEQNLGHDTMYWYKQDSKKFLKIMFSYNNKELIINETVPNRFSPKSPDKAHLNLHINSLELGDSAVYFCASSLVGGTGGTEAFFGQGTRLTVV.

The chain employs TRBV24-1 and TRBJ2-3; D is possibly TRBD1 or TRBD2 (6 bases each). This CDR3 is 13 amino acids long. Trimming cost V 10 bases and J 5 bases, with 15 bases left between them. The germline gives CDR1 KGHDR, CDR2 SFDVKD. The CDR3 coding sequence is TGTGCCACTACCCGGGGGCCTGGAGATACGCAGTATTTT. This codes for CATTRGPGDTQYF.

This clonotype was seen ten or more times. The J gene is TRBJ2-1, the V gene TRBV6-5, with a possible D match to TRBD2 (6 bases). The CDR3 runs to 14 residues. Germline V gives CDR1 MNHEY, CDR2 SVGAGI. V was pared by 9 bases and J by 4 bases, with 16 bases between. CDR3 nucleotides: TGTGCCAGTGTCCGGGACGCGGGATACAATGAGCAGTTCTTC. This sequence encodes CASVRDAGYNEQFF.

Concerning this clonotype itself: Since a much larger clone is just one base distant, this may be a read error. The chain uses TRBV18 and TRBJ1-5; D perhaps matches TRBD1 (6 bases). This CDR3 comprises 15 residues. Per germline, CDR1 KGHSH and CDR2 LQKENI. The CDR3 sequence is CASSPQGGGNHPQHF. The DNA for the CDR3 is TGTGCCAGCTCACCACAGGGGGGTGGCAATCACCCCCAGCATTTT. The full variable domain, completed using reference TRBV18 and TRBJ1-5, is NAGVMQNPRHLVRRRGQEARLRCSPMKGHSHVYWYRQLPEEGLKFMVYLQKENIIDESGMPKERFSAEFPKEGPSILRIQQVVRGDSAAYFCASSPQGGGNHPQHFGDGTRLSIL.

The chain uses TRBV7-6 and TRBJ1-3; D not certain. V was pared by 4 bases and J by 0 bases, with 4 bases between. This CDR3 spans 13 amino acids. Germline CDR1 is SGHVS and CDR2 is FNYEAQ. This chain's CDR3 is CASSSVSGNTIYF. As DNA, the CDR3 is TGTGCCAGCAGCTCAGTCTCTGGAAACACCATATATTTT.

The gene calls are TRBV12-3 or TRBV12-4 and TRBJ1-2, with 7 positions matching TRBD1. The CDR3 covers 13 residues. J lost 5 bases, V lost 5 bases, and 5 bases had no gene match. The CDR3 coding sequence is TGTGCCAGCAGTCTGACACAGGGGTATGGCTACACCTTC. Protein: CASSLTQGYGYTF.

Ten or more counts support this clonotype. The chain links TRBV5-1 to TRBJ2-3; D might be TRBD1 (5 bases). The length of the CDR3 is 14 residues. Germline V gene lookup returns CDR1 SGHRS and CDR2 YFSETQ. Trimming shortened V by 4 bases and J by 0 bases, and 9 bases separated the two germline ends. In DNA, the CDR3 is TGCGCCAGCAGCAGGACATCTAGCACAGATACGCAGTATTTT. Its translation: CASSRTSSTDTQYF.

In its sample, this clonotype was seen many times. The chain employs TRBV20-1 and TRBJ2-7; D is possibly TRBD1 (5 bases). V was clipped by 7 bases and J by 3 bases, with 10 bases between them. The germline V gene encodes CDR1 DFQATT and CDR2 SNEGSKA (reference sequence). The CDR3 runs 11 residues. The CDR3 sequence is CSVSGNYEQYF. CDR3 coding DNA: TGCAGTGTCTCAGGGAACTACGAGCAGTACTTC.

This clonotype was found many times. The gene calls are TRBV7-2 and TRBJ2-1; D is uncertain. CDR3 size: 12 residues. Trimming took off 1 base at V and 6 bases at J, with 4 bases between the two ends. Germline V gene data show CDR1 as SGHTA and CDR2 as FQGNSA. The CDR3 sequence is CASSLDSNEQFF. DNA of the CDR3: TGTGCCAGCAGCTTAGATAGCAATGAGCAGTTCTTC. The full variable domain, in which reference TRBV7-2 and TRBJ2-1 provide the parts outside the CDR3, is GAGVSQSPSNKVTEKGKDVELRCDPISGHTALYWYRQSLGQGLEFLIYFQGNSAPDKSGLPSDRFSAERTGGSVSTLTIQRTQQEDSAVYLCASSLDSNEQFFGPGTRLTVL.